This T cell receptor beta chain was sequenced for a study of shared clonotypes between healthy human individuals. Trimming cost V 5 bases and J 0 bases, with 11 bases left between them. The CDR3 has 15 amino acids. The germline V gene encodes CDR1 MDHEN and CDR2 SYDVKM. The table came from immunoSEQ multiplex PCR; TCRdb's copy has only in-frame clones and leaves some out. There are under 550,000 clones in the sample; 90% to 97% occur only once, and about 0.064% lies in the top ten. The chain joins TRBV28 to TRBJ2-1; maybe TRBD2 (6 bases). This TCR was recovered from a woman in her thirties in good health. Sequenced input: naive CD4+ T cells sorted from blood. Sample subset: CD45RA+ positively selected. The CDR3 nucleotides read TGTGCCAGCAGTGGCGCGGGAACCTCCTACAATGAGCAGTTCTTC. Protein product: CASSGAGTSYNEQFF.